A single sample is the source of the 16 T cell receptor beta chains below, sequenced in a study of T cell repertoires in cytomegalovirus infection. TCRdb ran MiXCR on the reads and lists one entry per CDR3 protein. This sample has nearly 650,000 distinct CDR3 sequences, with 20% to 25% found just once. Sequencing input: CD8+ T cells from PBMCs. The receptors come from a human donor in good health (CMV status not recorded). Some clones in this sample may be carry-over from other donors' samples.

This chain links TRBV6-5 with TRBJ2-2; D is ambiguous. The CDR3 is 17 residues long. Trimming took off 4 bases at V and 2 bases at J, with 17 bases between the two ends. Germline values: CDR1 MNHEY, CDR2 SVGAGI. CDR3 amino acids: CASSLVYGTINTGELFF. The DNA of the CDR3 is TGTGCCAGCAGTTTGGTTTACGGAACTATCAACACCGGGGAGCTGTTTTTT.

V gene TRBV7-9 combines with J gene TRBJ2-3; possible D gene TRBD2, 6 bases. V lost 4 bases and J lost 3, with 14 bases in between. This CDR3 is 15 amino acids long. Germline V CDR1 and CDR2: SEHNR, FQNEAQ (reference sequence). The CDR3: CASSWGVSTTDTQYF. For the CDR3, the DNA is TGTGCCAGCAGCTGGGGGGTTAGCACAACAGATACGCAGTATTTT.

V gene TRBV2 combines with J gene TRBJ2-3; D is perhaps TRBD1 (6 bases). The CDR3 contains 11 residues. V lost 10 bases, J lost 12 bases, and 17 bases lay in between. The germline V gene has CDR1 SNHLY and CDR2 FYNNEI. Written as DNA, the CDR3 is TGTGCCACCCAGGGGAAGGGCCCCCAGTATTTT. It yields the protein CATQGKGPQYF.

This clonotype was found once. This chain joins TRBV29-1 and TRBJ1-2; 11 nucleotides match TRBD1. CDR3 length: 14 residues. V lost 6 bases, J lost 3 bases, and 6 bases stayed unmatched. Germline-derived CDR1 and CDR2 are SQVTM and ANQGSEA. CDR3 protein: CSVVGDRGDYGYTF. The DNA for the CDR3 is TGCAGCGTGGTCGGGGACAGGGGGGACTATGGCTACACCTTC.

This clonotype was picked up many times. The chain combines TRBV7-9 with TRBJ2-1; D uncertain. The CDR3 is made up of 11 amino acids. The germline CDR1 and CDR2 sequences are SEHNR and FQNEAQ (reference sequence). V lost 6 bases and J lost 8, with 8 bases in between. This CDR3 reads CASSLSYEQFF. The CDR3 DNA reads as TGTGCCAGCAGTTTGAGTTATGAGCAGTTCTTC.

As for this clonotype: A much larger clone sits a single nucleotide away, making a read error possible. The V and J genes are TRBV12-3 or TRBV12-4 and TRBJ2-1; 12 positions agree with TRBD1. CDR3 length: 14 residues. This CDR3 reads CTSSSGTGGGEQFF. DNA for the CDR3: TGTACCAGCAGTTCTGGGACAGGGGGCGGTGAGCAGTTCTTC.

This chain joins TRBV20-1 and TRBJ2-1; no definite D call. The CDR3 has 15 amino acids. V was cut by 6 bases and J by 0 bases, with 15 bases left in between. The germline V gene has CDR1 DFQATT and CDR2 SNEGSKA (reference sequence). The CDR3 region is CSARPSLSSYNEQFF. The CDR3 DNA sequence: TGCAGTGCCCGCCCCTCTCTGAGCTCCTACAATGAGCAGTTCTTC.

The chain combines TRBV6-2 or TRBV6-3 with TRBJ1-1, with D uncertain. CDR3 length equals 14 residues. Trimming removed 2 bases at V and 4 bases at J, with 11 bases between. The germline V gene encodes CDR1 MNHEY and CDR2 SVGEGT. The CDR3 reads CASSYVASGTEAFF. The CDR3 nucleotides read TGTGCCAGCAGTTACGTCGCGTCGGGCACTGAAGCTTTCTTT.

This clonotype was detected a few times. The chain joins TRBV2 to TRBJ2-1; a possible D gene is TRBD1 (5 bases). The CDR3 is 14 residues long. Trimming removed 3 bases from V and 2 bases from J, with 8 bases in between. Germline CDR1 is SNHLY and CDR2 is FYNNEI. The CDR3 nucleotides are TGTGCCAGCAGTGATGGGGCAGCCTACAATGAGCAGTTCTTC. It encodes CASSDGAAYNEQFF.

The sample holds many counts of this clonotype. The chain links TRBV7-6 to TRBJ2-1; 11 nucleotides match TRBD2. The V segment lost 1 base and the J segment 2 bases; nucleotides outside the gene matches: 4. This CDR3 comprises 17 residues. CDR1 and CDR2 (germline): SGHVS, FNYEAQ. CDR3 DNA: TGTGCCAGCAGCTTAGTTAGGGGACTAGCGGCCTACAATGAGCAGTTCTTC. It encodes CASSLVRGLAAYNEQFF. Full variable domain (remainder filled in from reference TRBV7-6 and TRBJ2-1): GAGVSQSPRYKVTKRGQDVALRCDPISGHVSLYWYRQALGQGPEFLTYFNYEAQQDKSGLPNDRFSAERPEGSISTLTIQRTEQRDSAMYRCASSLVRGLAAYNEQFFGPGTRLTVL.

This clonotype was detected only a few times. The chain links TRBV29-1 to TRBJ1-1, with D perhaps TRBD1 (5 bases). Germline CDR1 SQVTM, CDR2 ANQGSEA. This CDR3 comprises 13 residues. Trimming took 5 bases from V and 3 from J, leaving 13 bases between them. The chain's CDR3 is CSVNRAGHTEAFF. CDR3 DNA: TGCAGCGTTAATCGGGCGGGACACACTGAAGCTTTCTTT.

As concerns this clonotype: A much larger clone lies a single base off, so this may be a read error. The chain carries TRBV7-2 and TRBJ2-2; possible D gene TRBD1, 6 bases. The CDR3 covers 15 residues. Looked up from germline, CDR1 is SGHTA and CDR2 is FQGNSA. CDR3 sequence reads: CASSYRVSNTGERFF. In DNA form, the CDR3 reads TGTGCCAGCAGCTACAGGGTTTCGAACACCGGGGAGCGGTTTTTT.

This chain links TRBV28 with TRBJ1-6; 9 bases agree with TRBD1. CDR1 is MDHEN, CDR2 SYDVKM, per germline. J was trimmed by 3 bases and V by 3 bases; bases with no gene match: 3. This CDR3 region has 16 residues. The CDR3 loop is CASSFGDRDYNSPLHF. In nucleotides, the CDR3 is TGTGCCAGCAGTTTTGGGGACAGGGACTATAATTCACCCCTCCACTTT.

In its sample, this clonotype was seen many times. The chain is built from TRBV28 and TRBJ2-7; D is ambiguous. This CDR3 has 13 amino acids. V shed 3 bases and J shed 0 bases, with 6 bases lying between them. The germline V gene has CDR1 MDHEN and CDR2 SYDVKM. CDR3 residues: CASSFGDSYEQYV. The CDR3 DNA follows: TGTGCCAGCAGTTTTGGGGACTCCTACGAGCAGTACGTC.

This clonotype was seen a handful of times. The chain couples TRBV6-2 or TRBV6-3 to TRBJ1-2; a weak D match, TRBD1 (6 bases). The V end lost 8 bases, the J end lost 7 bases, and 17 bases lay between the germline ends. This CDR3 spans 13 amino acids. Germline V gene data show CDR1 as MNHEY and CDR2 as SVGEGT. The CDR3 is CASLQGFSLGYTF. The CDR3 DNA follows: TGTGCCAGCCTTCAGGGGTTTTCCCTTGGCTACACCTTC.

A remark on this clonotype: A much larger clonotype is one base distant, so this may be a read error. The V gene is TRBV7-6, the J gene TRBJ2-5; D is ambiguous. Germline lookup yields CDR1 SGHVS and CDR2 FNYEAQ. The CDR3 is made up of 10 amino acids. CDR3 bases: TGTGTCAGGAGCAGGGAGACCCAGTACTTC. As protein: CVRSRETQYF.